This TCR beta chain comes out of a study of blood T cell dynamics during melanoma immunotherapy. The protocol was immunoSEQ multiplex PCR, while the TCRdb copy is restricted to in-frame clones and leaves out a portion. The profile shows more than 9,000 clones, around 86% of them singletons. Time point specified: pre-treatment baseline. At 12 weeks after first infusion, RECIST 1.1 defined response for most patients. The V end was cut by 1 base, the J end by 3 bases, with 15 bases between. Germline V gene sequence: CDR1 SGHDN, CDR2 FVKESK. The CDR3 consists of 16 residues. Sequencing used blood, obtained from a patient treated with checkpoint blockade. The chain links TRBV14 to TRBJ1-2; TRBD1 might be the D (5 bases). The sequence was collected from a human donor with melanoma. This CDR3 reads CASSQVGRGRYYGYTF. The DNA of the CDR3 is TGTGCCAGCAGCCAAGTAGGACGGGGGAGGTACTATGGCTACACCTTC.